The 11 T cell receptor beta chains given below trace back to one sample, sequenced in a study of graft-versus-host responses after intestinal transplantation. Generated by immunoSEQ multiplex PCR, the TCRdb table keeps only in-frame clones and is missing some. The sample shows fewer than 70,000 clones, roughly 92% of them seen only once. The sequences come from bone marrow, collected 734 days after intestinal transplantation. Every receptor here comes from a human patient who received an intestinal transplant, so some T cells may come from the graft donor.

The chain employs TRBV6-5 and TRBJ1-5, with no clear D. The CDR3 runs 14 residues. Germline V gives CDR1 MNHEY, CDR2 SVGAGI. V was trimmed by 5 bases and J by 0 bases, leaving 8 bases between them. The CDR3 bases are TGTGCCAGCAGTAACGGTTATAGCAATCAGCCCCAGCATTTT. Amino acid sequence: CASSNGYSNQPQHF.

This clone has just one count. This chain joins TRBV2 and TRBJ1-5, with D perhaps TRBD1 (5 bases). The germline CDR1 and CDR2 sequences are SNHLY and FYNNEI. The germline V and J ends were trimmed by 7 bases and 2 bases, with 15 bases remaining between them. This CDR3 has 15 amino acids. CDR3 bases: TGTGCCAGCACCCTTGGGCAGGGCGGCAATCAGCCCCAGCATTTT. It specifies CASTLGQGGNQPQHF.

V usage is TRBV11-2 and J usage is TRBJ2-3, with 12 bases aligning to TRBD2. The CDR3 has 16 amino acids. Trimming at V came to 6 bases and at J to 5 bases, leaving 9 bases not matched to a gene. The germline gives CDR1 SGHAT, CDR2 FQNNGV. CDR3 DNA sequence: TGTGCCAGCAGGGATCTAGCGGGGGGGCCTGGAGATACGCAGTATTTT. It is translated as CASRDLAGGPGDTQYF.

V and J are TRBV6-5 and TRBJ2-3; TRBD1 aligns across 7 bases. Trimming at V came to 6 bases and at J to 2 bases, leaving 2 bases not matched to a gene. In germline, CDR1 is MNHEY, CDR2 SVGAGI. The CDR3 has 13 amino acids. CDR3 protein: CASSGTDTDTQYF. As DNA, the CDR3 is TGTGCCAGCAGCGGGACAGACACAGATACGCAGTATTTT.

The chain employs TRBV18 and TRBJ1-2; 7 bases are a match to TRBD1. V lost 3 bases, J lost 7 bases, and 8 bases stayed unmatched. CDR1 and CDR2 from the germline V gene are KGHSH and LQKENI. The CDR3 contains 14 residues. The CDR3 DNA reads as TGTGCCAGCTCACCTCAGAGACAGGGAGGTGGCTACACCTTC. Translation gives CASSPQRQGGGYTF.

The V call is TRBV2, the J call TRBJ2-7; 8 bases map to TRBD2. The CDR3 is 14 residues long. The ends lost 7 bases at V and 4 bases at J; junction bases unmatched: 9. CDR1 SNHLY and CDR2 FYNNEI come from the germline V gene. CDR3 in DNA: TGTGCCAGCACTAAGACGGGAGGGGAGTACGAGCAGTACTTC. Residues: CASTKTGGEYEQYF.

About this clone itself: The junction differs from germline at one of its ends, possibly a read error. CDR3 in DNA: TGTGTCAGCAGCACCACAGGGGGCGCGTCCTATAATTCACCCCTCCACTTT. Translation: CVSSTTGGASYNSPLHF. The V and J genes are TRBV5-4 and TRBJ1-6; 9 bases are a match to TRBD1. The germline V gene encodes CDR1 SGHNT and CDR2 YYREEE (reference sequence). The CDR3 is 17 residues long. Complete variable domain (other parts from reference TRBV5-4 and TRBJ1-6): ETGVTQSPTHLIKTRGQQVTLRCSSQSGHNTVSWYQQALGQGPQFIFQYYREEENGRGNFPPRFSGLQFPNYSSELNVNALELDDSALYLCVSSTTGGASYNSPLHFGNGTRLTVT.

This CDR3 is CASSVGVSGSTDTQYF. Here the CDR3 DNA reads TGTGCCAGCAGCGTAGGGGTTAGCGGAAGCACAGATACGCAGTATTTT. The V gene is TRBV9, the J gene TRBJ2-3, with a weak D call TRBD2 (6 bases). The CDR3 is 16 residues long. V was cut by 0 bases and J by 0 bases, with 11 bases left in between. From germline, CDR1 is SGDLS and CDR2 YYNGEE.

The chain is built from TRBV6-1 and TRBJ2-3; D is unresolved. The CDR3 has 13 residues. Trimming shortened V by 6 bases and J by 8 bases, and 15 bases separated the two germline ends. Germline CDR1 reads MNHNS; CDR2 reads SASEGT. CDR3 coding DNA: TGTGCCAGCAGAGACCCCGGAGAGCGTACGCAGTATTTT. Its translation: CASRDPGERTQYF.

The CDR3 loop is CASSEWRGNSGANVLTF. In DNA, the CDR3 is TGTGCCAGCAGTGAATGGAGGGGGAACTCTGGGGCCAACGTCCTGACTTTC. V gene TRBV6-1 combines with J gene TRBJ2-6; either TRBD1 or TRBD2 may supply D (6 bases each). Deletions cut 2 bases from V and 0 bases from J, with 11 bases between. CDR1 and CDR2 (germline): MNHNS, SASEGT. The CDR3 sequence is 17 residues long.

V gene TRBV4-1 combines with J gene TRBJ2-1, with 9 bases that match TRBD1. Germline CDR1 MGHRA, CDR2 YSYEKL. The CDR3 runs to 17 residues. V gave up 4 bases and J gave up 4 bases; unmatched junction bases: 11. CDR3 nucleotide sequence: TGCGCCAGCAGCCTCGACGCCGGGACAGGGAGATACAATGAGCAGTTCTTC. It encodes CASSLDAGTGRYNEQFF.